A selection of T cell receptor beta chains follows, all from one sample in a study of read filtering for tumor transcriptome and immune sequencing. In TCRdb, the reads were re-called with MiXCR into one record per CDR3 protein. The sample holds tens of thousands of distinct CDR3 sequences, around a fifth seen once. The sample comprised a population of CD138-negative cells sorted from bone marrow. The receptors shown here come from a donor aged 40 or over with multiple myeloma. Both conserved end residues are part of each CDR3. A D gene is named only where the DNA matches it firmly. Size values are once, few and many counts, or a class for expanded clones, and some rows have none.

d_gene	j_gene	v_gene	abundance	CDR3nt	CDR3aa
.	TRBJ2-2	TRBV10-3	many	TGTGCCATCAGGGTAGGCGGACATTCGAACACCGGGGAGCTGTTTTTT	CAIRVGGHSNTGELFF
TRBD1	TRBJ2-3	TRBV29-1	.	TGCAGCGACAGGGGCCCCACAGATACGCAGTATTTT	CSDRGPTDTQYF
.	TRBJ2-7	TRBV2	many	TGTGCCAGCAGTGAATCAGGAAGCGGATCCTACGAGCAGTACTTC	CASSESGSGSYEQYF
TRBD2	TRBJ2-1	TRBV6-2/TRBV6-3	medium-sized	TGTGCCAGCACCCCGATTGGTAGCGGGGGGACGGAGCAGTTCTTC	CASTPIGSGGTEQFF
TRBD1	TRBJ1-6	TRBV30	many	TGTGCCTGGACGACAGGGCTCAATTCACCCCTCCACTTT	CAWTTGLNSPLHF
.	TRBJ2-3	TRBV9	.	TGTGCCAGCAGCGTAGGGACTAGCACAGATACGCAGTATTTT	CASSVGTSTDTQYF
.	TRBJ2-2	TRBV29-1	many	TGCAGCGTTATACGGGGGTCGAACACCGGGGAGCTGTTTTTT	CSVIRGSNTGELFF
.	TRBJ1-1	TRBV28	many	TGTGCCAGCAGTGAAACAGGGAACACTGAAGCTTTCTTT	CASSETGNTEAFF
.	TRBJ1-1	TRBV7-3	.	TGTGCCAGCAGCTCTTCGGGAAGGACTGAAGCCTTCTTT	CASSSSGRTEAFF
.	TRBJ1-3	TRBV15	many	TGTGCCACCAGCAGAGGGGTCGCAAGGGCCACGGGAAACACCATATATTTT	CATSRGVARATGNTIYF
.	TRBJ2-1	TRBV5-6	few	TGTGCCAGCGACCGAAAAAGGGGCCTGTCCTACAATGAGCAGTTCTTC	CASDRKRGLSYNEQFF
.	TRBJ1-4	TRBV2	many	TGTGCCAGCAGTGAAGCTGGGATAGGGGAAAAACTGTTTTTT	CASSEAGIGEKLFF
TRBD1	TRBJ2-5	TRBV28	many	TGTGCCAGCAGTCCTATTAGGGGGCAAAGGAGAGAGACCCAGTACTTC	CASSPIRGQRRETQYF
TRBD1	TRBJ2-7	TRBV14	.	TGTGCCAGCAGCCCGGGACAGGGGCCTTCCGAGCAGTACTTC	CASSPGQGPSEQYF
.	TRBJ2-7	TRBV12-3/TRBV12-4	many	TGTGCCAGCAGTTTGGGGGCACCGTACGAGCAGTACTTC	CASSLGAPYEQYF
TRBD1	TRBJ1-1	TRBV10-2	many	TGCGCCAGCAGTGAGCCCCGACAGGGGAGCACTGAAGCTTTCTTT	CASSEPRQGSTEAFF
.	TRBJ1-1	TRBV7-9	many	TGTGCCAGCAGCTTAATTCCATTTAGAGGTCGGGTTTTTTCGAACACTGAAGCTTTCTTT	CASSLIPFRGRVFSNTEAFF
TRBD2	TRBJ2-7	TRBV19	.	TGTGCCAGTAGTATAACTAGCGCCTACGAGCAGTACTTC	CASSITSAYEQYF
TRBD2	TRBJ2-3	TRBV12-3/TRBV12-4	many	TGTGCCAGCAGTACCTCTCTCGCGGGGGGTGATACGCAGTATTTT	CASSTSLAGGDTQYF
.	TRBJ2-1	TRBV7-3	many	TGTGCCAGCAGCTGGCCCGGGCGGGAAGACAATGAGCAGTTCTTC	CASSWPGREDNEQFF
.	TRBJ2-5	TRBV20-1	.	TGCAGTGCTAGACCTGACCAAGAAACCCAGTACTTC	CSARPDQETQYF
.	TRBJ2-1	TRBV7-6	many	TGTGCCAGCAGCTTAGGAGCTAGGGCCAATGAGCAGTTCTTC	CASSLGARANEQFF
.	TRBJ1-5	TRBV7-9	many	TGTGCCAGCAGCTCAGGGATTGGCAATCAGCCCCAGCATTTT	CASSSGIGNQPQHF
.	TRBJ1-4	TRBV6-1	many	TGTGCCAGCAGTAGAGGGGGAACTAATGAAAAACTGTTTTTT	CASSRGGTNEKLFF
.	TRBJ1-1	TRBV12-3/TRBV12-4	many	TGTGCCAGCAGTTTAAGGCCTTCTAACACTGAAGCTTTCTTT	CASSLRPSNTEAFF
TRBD1	TRBJ2-1	TRBV10-3	many	TGTGCCATCAGTGAGCCATGGACAGGCAATGAGCAGTTCTTC	CAISEPWTGNEQFF
.	TRBJ1-6	TRBV20-1	many	TGCAGTGCTAGAGATCTCCGGGGCTCGAGCTCCTATAATTCACCCCTCCACTTT	CSARDLRGSSSYNSPLHF
.	TRBJ2-7	TRBV19	.	TGTGCCAGTAGCATGCCCGGCAGACAGCAGTACTTC	CASSMPGRQQYF
.	TRBJ2-1	TRBV7-9	.	TGTGCCCGCAGCTTAGAGGGGATCTACAATGGGCAGTTCTTC	CARSLEGIYNGQFF
.	TRBJ2-3	TRBV5-1	few	TGCGCCAGCAGTGTGACAGTATCCACAGATACGCAGTATTTT	CASSVTVSTDTQYF
.	TRBJ1-1	TRBV25-1	many	TGTGCCAGCAGTGAATTTTTCGGCAGGGGCGGTGAAGCTTTCTTT	CASSEFFGRGGEAFF
TRBD1	TRBJ2-3	TRBV6-1	many	TGTGCCAGCAGGAATCCGGGACAGCGTAACACGCCAAATACGCAGTATTTT	CASRNPGQRNTPNTQYF
.	TRBJ2-1	TRBV5-4	medium-sized	TGTGCCAGCAGTCGTTCTGGACAGAGCTACAATGAGCAGTTCTTC	CASSRSGQSYNEQFF
.	TRBJ1-1	TRBV27	many	TGTGCCAGCAGTTTCGGAAGTAGCACTGAAGCTTTCTTT	CASSFGSSTEAFF
.	TRBJ1-1	TRBV6-5	many	TGTGCCAGCACTCGGGACGGCGACACTGAAGCTTTCTTT	CASTRDGDTEAFF
.	TRBJ2-3	TRBV15	.	TGTGCCACCAGCAGGTCCACCGGGGGGCCCCCCACAGGTACGCAGTATTTT	CATSRSTGGPPTGTQYF
TRBD1	TRBJ1-4	TRBV24-1	many	TGTGCCACCAGTGACTCGACAGGGCCAAAGGGGGAAAAACTGTTTTTT	CATSDSTGPKGEKLFF
TRBD1	TRBJ1-3	TRBV30	.	TGTGCCTGGAGCCGACAGGGTGGGATCGGAAACACCATATATTTT	CAWSRQGGIGNTIYF
.	TRBJ2-2	TRBV7-6	.	TGTGCCAGCAGCTTAGGAGGGTCTTGGCCAACCGGGGAGCTGTTTTTT	CASSLGGSWPTGELFF
TRBD2	TRBJ2-1	TRBV7-3	many	TGTGCCAGCAGCTTAGGGACTAGCGAATACAATGAGCAGTTCTTC	CASSLGTSEYNEQFF
TRBD1	TRBJ1-1	TRBV30	many	TGTGCCCGGGACGGAACAGGGGTGGCTTTCTTT	CARDGTGVAFF
.	TRBJ1-6	TRBV20-1	many	TGCAGTGCTACCCGCGGGGTCGCCTATAATTCACCCCTCCACTTT	CSATRGVAYNSPLHF
TRBD1	TRBJ1-2	TRBV29-1	many	TGCAGCACTCCGGGACAGGGAGTGGGAGGCTACACCTTC	CSTPGQGVGGYTF